This T cell receptor (beta chain) came from a study of spatial heterogeneity in lung cancer (dated by TCRdb to between 2018 and 2020). The study in broad terms: Beta-chain transcripts were consistently detected in greater numbers than alpha-chain transcripts, which likely reflects a higher abundance of beta-chain transcripts. In non-small cell lung cancer, the study made a quantitative comparison of TCR alpha and beta repertoires among multiple tumor regions, matched nontumor lung and blood. Both alpha and beta chains were TCR-sequenced in approximately 200 tumor regions, around 64 matched nontumor lung samples and around 50 PBMC samples obtained at surgery. In the raw uncorrected reads, each unique combination of TCR and UMI appeared more than ten times on average. Nonsynonymous mutation counts, determined by whole-exome sequencing of tumor tissue, were related to TCR repertoire features. General conclusions and limits of the study: Ubiquitous expanded tumor TCRs showed up in blood more often at tumor resection than at routine follow-up. Additional single-cell paired TCR alpha and beta sequencing was considered necessary to confirm, at a functional level, the hypothesis that regional TCRs recognize regional mutations.

This clonotype came up a few times. Its antigen has not been determined. Per-base qualities were not stored, and no clone one base away is much larger. The library was obtained by 5' RACE. Sequencing was performed on a NextSeq 500. The TCR library protocol attached a unique molecular identifier to each TCR cDNA molecule to allow correction of PCR and sequencing errors. The study's processing was this. TCR identification, UMI-based error correction and CDR3 extraction were performed with Decombinator tools. Expanded TCRs were defined as those above a frequency of 2 per 1,000, corresponding to the top 1% of the tumor frequency distribution. Renyi diversity was computed with the R vegan package after each repertoire had been subsampled 100 times to 5,000 TCRs. CDR3 similarity networks were built from amino acid triplet string-kernel similarity, with CDR3s being connected when pairwise similarity was above 0.82. TCRdb trimmed public reads at Q25 via fastp, called clones via MiXCR and kept in-frame beta chains. A single entry per CDR3 protein holds the most common genes and DNA from its merged rows. It is TCRdb's table, rather than the study itself, that gives the V and J calls and clone size. This sample holds around 9,800 distinct CDR3 sequences; around 6% were observed only once. The ten largest clonotypes hold about 26% of the sample.

V drops 6 bases and J drops 0 bases, leaving 8 bases in between. Via the germline V gene, CDR1 is SQVTM and CDR2 ANQGSEA. The CDR3 goes from the cysteine to the phenylalanine over 12 residues. This entry keeps only the CDR3 DNA: 36 bases, framed from base 1. The intended sense of this specimen's time point label: sample taken at primary tumor resection. Donors were some 78 patients with early-stage, untreated non-small cell lung cancer from the lung TRACERx cohort. Without any cell sorting, TCR sequencing was performed on whole RNA extracted either from tumor and nontumor lung tissue or from cryopreserved PBMC samples. Only patients with enough RNA available from two or more tumor regions were chosen for TCR sequencing.

Sample: PBMCs, taken at surgery. The chain is assembled from TRBV29-1 and TRBJ1-2; perhaps TRBD1 is the D gene, with 5 bases matching. The sequence was collected from a male donor with early-stage non-small cell lung cancer. The CDR3 region reads CSVLGANYGYTF. DNA sequence: TGCAGCGTCTTGGGGGCTAACTATGGCTACACCTTC.